These 24 T cell receptor beta chains were sequenced from one sample in a study of T cell responses to AZD1222 COVID-19 vaccine (TCRdb year 2021). The sample's time point, from its label and the paper: baseline before first vaccination. The label giving this sample's treatment or condition can be read as: meningococcal conjugate vaccine given as trial control. The library came from the immunoSEQ multiplex PCR assay. TCRdb retrieved this table from immuneACCESS and kept in-frame rearrangements only. Not all clones are present; in checked studies, unresolved V genes account for under half, and no reason is known for the remainder. The sample contains around 90,000 clones, roughly 89% of them found a single time. The top ten hold 5.2% of the sample. The source was peripheral blood, collected on day 0 of MenACWY control vaccination. All receptors come from an adult in good health.

The chain uses TRBV6-5 and TRBJ2-2; D is unclear. Germline CDR1 reads MNHEY; CDR2 reads SVGAGI. V lost 6 bases to trimming and J lost 6 bases, with 17 bases between them. The CDR3 is 15 amino acids. CDR3 DNA sequence: TGTGCCAGCAGACCTAAGTATAGTGGGTCCGGGGAGCTGTTTTTT. It codes for CASRPKYSGSGELFF.

This chain joins TRBV27 and TRBJ1-2; D not certain. CDR1 is MNHEY and CDR2 is SMNVEV in the germline V gene (reference sequence). V was clipped by 3 bases and J by 0 bases, with 11 bases between them. CDR3 size: 15 residues. CDR3 protein: CASSFEGSPNYGYTF. CDR3 DNA: TGTGCCAGCAGTTTTGAAGGGAGCCCTAACTATGGCTACACCTTC.

The rearrangement links TRBV10-3 to TRBJ1-6; D is unresolved. V was cut by 0 bases and J by 5 bases, with 11 bases left in between. This CDR3 contains 16 residues. The germline gives CDR1 ENHRY, CDR2 SYGVKD. The CDR3 DNA follows: TGTGCCATCAGTGAGTCGCTGGCGGCAAATAATTCACCCCTCCACTTT. Its protein product is CAISESLAANNSPLHF.

The chain carries TRBV6-5 and TRBJ1-5; the D gene is possibly TRBD1 (5 bases). This CDR3 spans 14 amino acids. Germline CDR1 and CDR2: MNHEY and SVGAGI. V lost 2 bases and J 3 bases, leaving 8 bases between the germline ends. The CDR3 DNA is TGTGCCAGCAGTTACCCAGGGACCAATCAGCCCCAGCATTTT. It yields the protein CASSYPGTNQPQHF.

The chain carries TRBV19 and TRBJ1-2, with TRBD1 matching over 10 bases. Trimming took 3 bases from V and 8 from J; bases not matched to a gene: 12. The germline gives CDR1 LNHDA, CDR2 SQIVND (reference sequence). The CDR3 loop spans 16 amino acids. The CDR3: CASSMTGGAVPYGYTF. The DNA of the CDR3 is TGTGCCAGTAGTATGACAGGGGGCGCAGTCCCCTACGGCTACACCTTC. Combining the CDR3 with reference TRBV19 and TRBJ1-2 gives the whole variable domain DGGITQSPKYLFRKEGQNVTLSCEQNLNHDAMYWYRQDPGQGLRLIYYSQIVNDFQKGDIAEGYSVSREKKESFPLTVTSAQKNPTAFYLCASSMTGGAVPYGYTFGSGTRLTVV.

The J gene is TRBJ1-6, the V gene TRBV9, with 9 nucleotides matching TRBD1. V dropped 4 bases and J dropped 8; count of bases not matched to a gene: 7. Looked up from germline, CDR1 is SGDLS and CDR2 is YYNGEE. This CDR3 comprises 15 residues. CDR3 protein: CASSPGQGFDSPLHF. CDR3 nucleotide sequence: TGTGCCAGCAGCCCAGGACAGGGGTTTGATTCACCCCTCCACTTT.

Here the CDR3 DNA reads TGCGCCAGCAGCCCCCAGACAGGGGGGAGCACCGGGGAGCTGTTTTTT. This sequence encodes CASSPQTGGSTGELFF. The V call is TRBV5-1, the J call TRBJ2-2; TRBD1 matches at 9 bases. The germline CDR1 and CDR2 sequences are SGHRS and YFSETQ. The CDR3 has 16 residues. V was pared by 4 bases and J by 4 bases, with 8 bases of the junction left unmatched.

J is TRBJ1-2 and V is TRBV6-5; D is unclear. There are 14 residues in the CDR3. Germline V gene data show CDR1 as MNHEY and CDR2 as SVGAGI. Trimming removed 0 bases from V and 4 bases from J, with 9 bases in between. The CDR3, as DNA: TGTGCCAGCAGTTACTCTTCGGCGCTCTATGGCTACACCTTC. It encodes CASSYSSALYGYTF.

This clone was observed once. This chain connects TRBV19 to TRBJ2-7, with TRBD1 as a possible D gene (5 bases). The germline CDR1 and CDR2 sequences are LNHDA and SQIVND (reference sequence). Trimming took 5 bases from V and 3 from J, leaving 17 bases between them. The CDR3 spans 15 residues. In DNA form, the CDR3 reads TGTGCCAGTAGTCCCCCCCCAGGGCCCAGCTACGAGCAGTACTTC. Residues: CASSPPPGPSYEQYF.

The chain has TRBV9 and TRBJ2-7; 12 bases match TRBD1. The ends lost 4 bases at V and 5 bases at J; junction bases unmatched: 13. Per germline, CDR1 SGDLS and CDR2 YYNGEE. The CDR3 is made up of 17 amino acids. CDR3 in amino acids: CASSQGTGGPRGDEQYF. CDR3 coding DNA: TGTGCCAGCAGCCAGGGGACAGGGGGCCCCCGCGGCGACGAGCAGTACTTC.

V usage is TRBV3-1 (or the pseudogene TRBV3-2) and J usage is TRBJ1-1; D is unresolved. The CDR3 length is 16 residues. The germline CDR1 and CDR2 sequences are LGHDT and YNNKEL (reference sequence). Trimming left V 4 bases short and J 1 base short, with 16 bases between. CDR3 nucleotide sequence: TGTGCCAGCAGCCGAGGGCGATCAATTGAGAACACTGAAGCTTTCTTT. It is translated as CASSRGRSIENTEAFF.

The rearrangement links TRBV18 to TRBJ2-7; 15 bases agree with TRBD2. The V segment lost 5 bases and the J segment 7 bases; nucleotides outside the gene matches: 6. Germline V lookup: CDR1 KGHSH, CDR2 LQKENI. This CDR3 has 15 amino acids. This CDR3 reads CASSTGLAGGYEQYF. In DNA form, the CDR3 reads TGTGCCAGCTCAACGGGACTAGCGGGAGGATATGAGCAGTACTTC.

This chain connects TRBV28 to TRBJ2-2; D remains ambiguous. Trimming left V 5 bases short and J 5 bases short, with 9 bases between. In germline, CDR1 is MDHEN, CDR2 SYDVKM. The CDR3 has 13 residues. CDR3 region: CASSEAVTGELFF. The CDR3 coding sequence is TGTGCCAGCAGTGAGGCAGTGACCGGGGAGCTGTTTTTT.

The chain combines TRBV3-1 (or the pseudogene TRBV3-2) with TRBJ1-2; 8 nucleotides line up with TRBD1. Germline values: CDR1 LGHDT, CDR2 YNNKEL (reference sequence). The J segment lost 8 bases and the V segment lost 4 bases, leaving 6 bases of the junction unmatched. This CDR3 region has 13 residues. In DNA, the CDR3 is TGTGCCAGCAGCCCGACAGGGGTCGACGGCTACACCTTC. Protein: CASSPTGVDGYTF.

In nucleotides, the CDR3 is TGTGCCAGCAGCCGGGACAGGGGGCCCTATGGCTACACCTTC. The encoded protein is CASSRDRGPYGYTF. The J gene is TRBJ1-2, the V gene TRBV28; TRBD1 matches 12 bases. CDR1 is MDHEN, CDR2 SYDVKM, per germline. This CDR3 contains 14 residues. J gave up 4 bases and V 6 bases, and 3 bases lay outside the gene matches.

V usage is TRBV19 and J usage is TRBJ2-7, with D uncertain. V was pared by 1 base and J by 5 bases, with 9 bases between. The V gene's germline CDR1 is LNHDA and CDR2 SQIVND (reference sequence). CDR3 length: 13 residues. The CDR3, as DNA: TGTGCCAGTAGTATAGGATGGGGTGACGAGCAGTACTTC. Amino acid sequence: CASSIGWGDEQYF.

Comment on this clone: The sample has other DNA sequences that encode this CDR3 too. The CDR3 nucleotides read TGTGCCAGCAGCTTAACCAGGGATTCCGAGCAGTACTTC. Encoded protein: CASSLTRDSEQYF. The chain is built from TRBV7-3 and TRBJ2-7, with D perhaps TRBD1 (5 bases). Germline loops: CDR1 SGHTA, CDR2 FQGTGA. Trimming took 0 bases from V and 6 from J, leaving 9 bases between them. The CDR3 is 13 residues long. The variable domain in full, with the rest retrieved from reference TRBV7-3 and TRBJ2-7, is GAGVSQTPSNKVTEKGKYVELRCDPISGHTALYWYRQSLGQGPEFLIYFQGTGAADDSGLPNDRFFAVRPEGSVSTLKIQRTERGDSAVYLCASSLTRDSEQYFGPGTRLTVT.

The rearrangement links TRBV19 to TRBJ1-5; 7 positions match TRBD1. The germline V gene encodes CDR1 LNHDA and CDR2 SQIVND (reference sequence). CDR3 length: 19 amino acids. The trim removed 5 bases at V and 0 bases at J, leaving 16 bases unmatched. The CDR3 loop reads CASSLSPDRATYSNQPQHF. The CDR3 nucleotides read TGTGCCAGTAGTCTTTCTCCTGACAGGGCCACTTATAGCAATCAGCCCCAGCATTTT. Full variable domain (missing parts from reference TRBV19 and TRBJ1-5): DGGITQSPKYLFRKEGQNVTLSCEQNLNHDAMYWYRQDPGQGLRLIYYSQIVNDFQKGDIAEGYSVSREKKESFPLTVTSAQKNPTAFYLCASSLSPDRATYSNQPQHFGDGTRLSIL.

The table lists this clone with a few counts. The V gene is TRBV11-2, the J gene TRBJ2-7; the D gene is possibly TRBD1 (6 bases). Germline assignment: CDR1 SGHAT and CDR2 FQNNGV. This CDR3 has 11 amino acids. Trimming shortened V by 6 bases and J by 8 bases, and 11 bases separated the two germline ends. CDR3 in amino acids: CASRNRDQQYF. DNA for the CDR3: TGTGCCAGCAGGAACAGGGATCAGCAGTACTTC. Combining the CDR3 with reference TRBV11-2 and TRBJ2-7 gives the whole variable domain EAGVAQSPRYKIIEKRQSVAFWCNPISGHATLYWYQQILGQGPKLLIQFQNNGVVDDSQLPKDRFSAERLKGVDSTLKIQPAKLEDSAVYLCASRNRDQQYFGPGTRLTVT.

CDR3 nucleotide sequence: TGTGCCAGCAGCCCCCGGCCCGGGACACTTGTAGGGCAAGAGACCCAGTACTTC. It translates to CASSPRPGTLVGQETQYF. The chain joins TRBV7-6 to TRBJ2-5; weak D call: TRBD1 (6 bases). Germline V lookup: CDR1 SGHVS, CDR2 FNYEAQ. The CDR3 contains 18 residues. V lost 5 bases, J lost 2 bases, and 24 bases lay in between.

The V call is TRBV2, the J call TRBJ2-7; TRBD1 aligns across 9 bases. The CDR3 totals 13 residues. V gave up 10 bases and J gave up 0 bases; unmatched junction bases: 4. Germline V gives CDR1 SNHLY, CDR2 FYNNEI. DNA of the CDR3: TGTGCCACTAGGACAGGGGTCTCCTACGAGCAGTACTTC. Amino acid sequence: CATRTGVSYEQYF.

This sequence joins TRBV6-6 and TRBJ2-1, with D tentatively TRBD1 (6 bases). Germline V lookup: CDR1 MNHNY, CDR2 SVGAGI (reference sequence). V dropped 6 bases and J dropped 2 bases, with 14 bases sitting between them. CDR3 length: 15 residues. The CDR3 coding sequence is TGTGCCAGCAGCCCCGAGGGGGTGGCCTACAATGAGCAGTTCTTC. Protein product: CASSPEGVAYNEQFF.

The rearrangement joins TRBV15 to TRBJ1-4; D unclear. The V end lost 3 bases, the J end lost 3 bases, and 11 bases lay between the germline ends. Germline loops: CDR1 LNHNV, CDR2 YYDKDF (reference sequence). This CDR3 is built from 15 residues. The CDR3 here is CATSSPTPSNEKLFF. DNA for the CDR3: TGTGCCACCAGCAGCCCGACTCCCTCTAATGAAAAACTGTTTTTT. The full variable domain, in which reference TRBV15 and TRBJ1-4 provide the parts outside the CDR3, is DAMVIQNPRYQVTQFGKPVTLSCSQTLNHNVMYWYQQKSSQAPKLLFHYYDKDFNNEADTPDNFQSRRPNTSFCFLDIRSPGLGDTAMYLCATSSPTPSNEKLFFGSGTQLSVL.

V usage is TRBV6-2 or TRBV6-3 and J usage is TRBJ2-6; D gene ambiguous. The length of the CDR3 is 15 residues. With 5 bases removed from V and 3 bases from J, the gap between germline ends came to 11 bases. Germline-derived CDR1 and CDR2 are MNHEY and SVGEGT. CDR3 protein: CASSDPLFGANVLTF. In DNA, the CDR3 is TGTGCCAGCAGTGACCCATTGTTTGGGGCCAACGTCCTGACTTTC.